These 6 T cell receptor beta chains were sequenced from one sample in a study of blood T cell repertoires in COVID-19. Assay: immunoSEQ multiplex PCR; the TCRdb copy retains only in-frame clones and omits some. The sample consists of 200,000 to 250,000 clones, roughly 84% of them appearing once. Sequenced: peripheral blood. The receptors originated from a woman older than 75 with acute or convalescent COVID-19.

The chain joins TRBV5-1 to TRBJ1-6; 8 nucleotides align to TRBD1. Germline trimming cut 4 bases from V and 8 bases from J; bases unmatched to any gene: 11. CDR1 SGHRS and CDR2 YFSETQ come from the germline V gene. The CDR3 is 16 amino acids. Here the CDR3 reads CASSIDRGRMDSPLHF. As DNA, the CDR3 is TGCGCCAGCAGCATAGACAGGGGCCGGATGGATTCACCCCTCCACTTT.

There are a few counts of this clone. At the DNA level, this CDR3 is encoded by other sequences in the same sample as well. The rearrangement uses TRBV9 and TRBJ2-1, with D unresolved. Trimming pared 0 bases from V and 4 bases from J, leaving 5 bases between. The length of the CDR3 is 13 residues. In germline, CDR1 is SGDLS, CDR2 YYNGEE. CDR3 sequence (DNA): TGTGCCAGCAGCGTAGCGAGTTACAATGAGCAGTTCTTC. Protein product: CASSVASYNEQFF.

The CDR3 protein is CASSPNWRGGSYEQYF. DNA for the CDR3: TGTGCCAGCAGCCCGAACTGGCGGGGGGGCTCCTACGAGCAGTACTTC. The chain is built from TRBV7-2 and TRBJ2-7; 9 bases align to TRBD2. V gave up 5 bases and J gave up 0 bases; unmatched junction bases: 8. The germline V gene encodes CDR1 SGHTA and CDR2 FQGNSA. The CDR3 is made up of 16 amino acids.

CDR3 nucleotides: TGTGCCAGCAGTTCCAGAGGAGGGTCCACTGAAGCTTTCTTT. Translated, it gives CASSSRGGSTEAFF. V and J are TRBV27 and TRBJ1-1; no clear D gene. In germline, CDR1 is MNHEY, CDR2 SMNVEV (reference sequence). V dropped 4 bases and J dropped 4 bases, with 13 bases sitting between them. This CDR3 is built from 14 residues.

The chain is built from TRBV3-1 (or the pseudogene TRBV3-2) and TRBJ2-1; 10 nucleotides agree with TRBD2. The ends lost 3 bases at V and 8 bases at J; junction bases unmatched: 4. Germline values: CDR1 LGHDT, CDR2 YNNKEL (reference sequence). The CDR3 is made up of 14 amino acids. In nucleotides, the CDR3 is TGTGCCAGCAGCCAGGTAGCGGGGGGTCATGAGCAGTTCTTC. Translating it yields CASSQVAGGHEQFF.

The chain is built from TRBV6-6 and TRBJ1-2, with D perhaps TRBD1 (6 bases). This CDR3 has 15 amino acids. Trimming stripped 6 bases from V and 8 bases from J, with 22 bases between. Germline lookup yields CDR1 MNHNY and CDR2 SVGAGI (reference sequence). The CDR3, as DNA: TGTGCCAGCAGGACGGCCAGGGGCGCTTTTTCAGGCTACACCTTC. It codes for CASRTARGAFSGYTF.